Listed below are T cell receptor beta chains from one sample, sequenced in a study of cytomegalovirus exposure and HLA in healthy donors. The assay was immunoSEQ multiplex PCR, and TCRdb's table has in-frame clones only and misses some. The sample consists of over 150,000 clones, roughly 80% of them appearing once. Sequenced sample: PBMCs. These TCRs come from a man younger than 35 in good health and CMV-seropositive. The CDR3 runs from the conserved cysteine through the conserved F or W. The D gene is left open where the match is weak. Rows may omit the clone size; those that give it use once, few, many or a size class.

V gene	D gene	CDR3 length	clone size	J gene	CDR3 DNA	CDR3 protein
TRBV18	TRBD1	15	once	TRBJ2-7	TGTGCCAGCTCACCCGGGACAGGGATTTCCTACGAGCAGTACTTC	CASSPGTGISYEQYF
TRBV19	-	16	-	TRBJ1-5	TGTGCCAGTAGTATAGAGGTGGGCCTTGGGGGGCAGCCCCAGCATTTT	CASSIEVGLGGQPQHF
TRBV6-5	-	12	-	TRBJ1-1	TGTGCCAGCGTAGCGGGGAACACTGAAGCTTTCTTT	CASVAGNTEAFF
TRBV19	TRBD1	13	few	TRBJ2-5	TGTGCCAGTAGGGGACAGACTCAAGAGACCCAGTACTTC	CASRGQTQETQYF
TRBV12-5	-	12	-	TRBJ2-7	TGTGCTAGTGGTTTGGTAATATACGAGCAGTACTTC	CASGLVIYEQYF
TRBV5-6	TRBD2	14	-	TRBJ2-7	TGTGCCAGCAGCCCAACGGGACTAGCGGGAACTCAGTACTTC	CASSPTGLAGTQYF
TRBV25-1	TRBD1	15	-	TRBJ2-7	TGTGCCAGCAGTCCGTGGGGACAGGGGATGCACGAGCAGTACTTC	CASSPWGQGMHEQYF
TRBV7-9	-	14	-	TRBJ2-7	TGTGCCAGCAGCCCCCTGGGGCGGTCCTACGAGCAGTACTTC	CASSPLGRSYEQYF
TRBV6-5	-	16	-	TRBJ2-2	TGTGCCAGCAGTTACGTTGCGCCCGCGAACACCGGGGAGCTGTTTTTT	CASSYVAPANTGELFF
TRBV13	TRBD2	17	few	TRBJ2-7	TGTGCCAGCAGCCCAGACTCTCCGCGGGAGAACTCCTACGAGCAGTACTTC	CASSPDSPRENSYEQYF
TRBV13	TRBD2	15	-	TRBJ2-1	TGTGCCAGCAGCCCATGGGGAGGGGACTACAATGAGCAGTTCTTC	CASSPWGGDYNEQFF
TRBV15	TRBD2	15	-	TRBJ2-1	TGTGCCACCCTCCCTGGGGGGACTAGCGACAATGAGCAGTTCTTC	CATLPGGTSDNEQFF
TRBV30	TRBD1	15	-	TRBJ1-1	TGTGCCTGGAGTGACACAGGGGCTCCGAACACTGAAGCTTTCTTT	CAWSDTGAPNTEAFF
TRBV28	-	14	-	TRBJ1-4	TGTGCCAGCAGTTATCAGAGGGAGAATGAAAAACTGTTTTTT	CASSYQRENEKLFF
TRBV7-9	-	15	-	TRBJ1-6	TGTGCCAGCAGCTTAGGCAGAACCCATAATTCACCCCTCCACTTT	CASSLGRTHNSPLHF
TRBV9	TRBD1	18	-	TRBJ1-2	TGTGCCAGCAGCGGAACTCCCACCGGACAGGGGGCCGACTATGGCTACACCTTC	CASSGTPTGQGADYGYTF
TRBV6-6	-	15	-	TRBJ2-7	TGTGCCAGCAGTAGTGGACAACGAAAAACCTACGAGCAGTACTTC	CASSSGQRKTYEQYF